These T cell receptor beta chains were read from a single sample in a study of blood T cell repertoires in COVID-19. Profiling relied on immunoSEQ multiplex PCR, and the TCRdb table lists in-frame clones only, not all of them. The sample consists of 200,000 to 250,000 clones, around 89% of them appearing once. Input material: PBMCs or T cells enriched from blood (not recorded which). These receptors were obtained from a man aged 30 to 39 who had been exposed to COVID-19. The CDR3 runs from the conserved cysteine through the conserved F or W. The D gene is left open where the match is weak.

V gene	D gene	CDR3 length	J gene	CDR3 protein
TRBV30	TRBD1	15	TRBJ2-1	CAWNPGQGLDNEQFF
TRBV6-2/TRBV6-3	TRBD2	16	TRBJ2-1	CASSLLLRGAYNEQFF
TRBV3-1/TRBV3-2	NA	14	TRBJ1-3	CASHGGNSGNTIYF
TRBV7-9	TRBD2	17	TRBJ2-1	CASSLNLRGGADNEQFF
TRBV5-1	TRBD2	20	TRBJ2-3	CASSIRGGPGLARGTDTQYF
TRBV23-1	NA	15	TRBJ2-5	CASSQSKGYQETQYF
TRBV7-3	TRBD2	15	TRBJ2-1	CASSLSSGGHNEQFF
TRBV11-2	NA	12	TRBJ2-3	CASSLRADTQYF
TRBV2	TRBD1	16	TRBJ2-5	CASRGGTGREGETQYF
TRBV3-1/TRBV3-2	NA	15	TRBJ2-1	CASSQGLATGGEQFF
TRBV20-1	NA	18	TRBJ1-6	CSASPTPPGAIYNSPLHF
TRBV27	NA	14	TRBJ1-6	CASSFRGHNSPLHF
TRBV5-1	NA	16	TRBJ2-7	CASSFRNSSGGNEQYF
TRBV18	NA	15	TRBJ1-6	CASSPLAAPNSPLHF
TRBV9	NA	14	TRBJ1-5	CASSAGGSNQPQHF
TRBV7-9	NA	14	TRBJ2-3	CASSSSGGAGAQYF